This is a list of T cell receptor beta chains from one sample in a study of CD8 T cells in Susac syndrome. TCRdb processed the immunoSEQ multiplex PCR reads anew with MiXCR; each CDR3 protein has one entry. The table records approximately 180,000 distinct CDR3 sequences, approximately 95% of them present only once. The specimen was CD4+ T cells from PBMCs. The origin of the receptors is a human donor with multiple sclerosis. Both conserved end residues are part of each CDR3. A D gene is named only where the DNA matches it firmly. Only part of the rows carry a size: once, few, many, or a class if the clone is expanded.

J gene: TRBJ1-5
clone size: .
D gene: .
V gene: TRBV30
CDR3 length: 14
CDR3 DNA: TGTGCCTGGAGTGTACTTACGTCGGATCAGCCCCAGCATTTT
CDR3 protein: CAWSVLTSDQPQHF

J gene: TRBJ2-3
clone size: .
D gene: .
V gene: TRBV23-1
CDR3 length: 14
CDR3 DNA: TGCGCCATCTTAAACCGGGGCCGCACAGATACGCAGTATTTT
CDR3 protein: CAILNRGRTDTQYF

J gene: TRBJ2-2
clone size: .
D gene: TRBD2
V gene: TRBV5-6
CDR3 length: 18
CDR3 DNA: TGTGCCAGCAGCTGGGGATCAGCGGGGGGCCCTTACACCGGGGAGCTGTTTTTT
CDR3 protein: CASSWGSAGGPYTGELFF

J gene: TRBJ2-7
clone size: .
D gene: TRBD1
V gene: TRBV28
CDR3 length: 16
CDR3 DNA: TGTGCCAGCAGTTTAGGGGGTACGGGACAGGGTTACGAGCAGTACTTC
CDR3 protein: CASSLGGTGQGYEQYF

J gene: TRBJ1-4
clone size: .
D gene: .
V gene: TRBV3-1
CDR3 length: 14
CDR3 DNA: TGTGCCAGCAGCCAAGCCGGGACTTTTGAAAAACTGTTTTTT
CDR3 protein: CASSQAGTFEKLFF

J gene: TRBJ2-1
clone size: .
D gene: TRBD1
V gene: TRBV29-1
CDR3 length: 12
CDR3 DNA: TGCAGCGCCACGGGACAGGTTTTTGAGCAGTTCTTC
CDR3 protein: CSATGQVFEQFF

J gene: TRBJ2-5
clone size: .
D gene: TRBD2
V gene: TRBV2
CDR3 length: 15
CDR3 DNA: TGTGCCAGCAGTGAAGGGGGACTAGGCCAAGAGACCCAGTACTTC
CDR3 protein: CASSEGGLGQETQYF

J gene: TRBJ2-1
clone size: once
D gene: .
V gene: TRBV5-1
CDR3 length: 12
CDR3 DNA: TGCGCCAGCAGCTTGTTTGGGGATGAGCAGTTCTTC
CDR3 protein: CASSLFGDEQFF

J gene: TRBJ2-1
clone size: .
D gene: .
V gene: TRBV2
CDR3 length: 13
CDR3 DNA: TGTGCCAGCAGTCGAACAGGGTTCGATGAGCAGTTCTTC
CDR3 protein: CASSRTGFDEQFF

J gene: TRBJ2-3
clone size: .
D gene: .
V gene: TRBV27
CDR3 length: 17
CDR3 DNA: TGTGCCAGCAGGCGGCCGGGGGAGAGGGTTGGCACAGATACGCAGTATTTT
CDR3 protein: CASRRPGERVGTDTQYF

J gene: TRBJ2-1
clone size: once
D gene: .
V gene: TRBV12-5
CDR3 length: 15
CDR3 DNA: TGTGCTAGTGGTTCCGTTCAGGGGTCCTACAATGAGCAGTTCTTC
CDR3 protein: CASGSVQGSYNEQFF

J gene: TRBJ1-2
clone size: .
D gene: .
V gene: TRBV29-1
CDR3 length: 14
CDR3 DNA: TGCAGCGTTGAAGGGCTGGGCCCCACTCGAGGCTACACCTTC
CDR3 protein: CSVEGLGPTRGYTF

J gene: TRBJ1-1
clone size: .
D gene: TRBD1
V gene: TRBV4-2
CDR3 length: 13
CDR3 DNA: TGTGCCAGCAAGGGACAGGGATACACTGAAGCTTTCTTT
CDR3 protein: CASKGQGYTEAFF

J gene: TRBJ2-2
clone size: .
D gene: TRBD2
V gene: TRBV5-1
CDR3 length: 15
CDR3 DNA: TGCGCCAGCAGCCCCCGGGAGGCGAACACCGGGGAGCTGTTTTTT
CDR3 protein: CASSPREANTGELFF

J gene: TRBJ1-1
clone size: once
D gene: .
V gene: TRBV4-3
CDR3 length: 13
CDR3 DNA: TGCGCCAGCGGGTACAGTGTGAACACTGAAGCTTTCTTT
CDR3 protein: CASGYSVNTEAFF

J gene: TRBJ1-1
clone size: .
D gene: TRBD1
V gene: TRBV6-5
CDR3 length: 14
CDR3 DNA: TGTGCCAGCAGCTACCAGGGGGCGAACACTGAAGCTTTCTTT
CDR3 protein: CASSYQGANTEAFF

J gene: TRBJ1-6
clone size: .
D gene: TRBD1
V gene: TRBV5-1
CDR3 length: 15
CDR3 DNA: TGCGCCAGCAGCTTCGGGACAGGGATTGGGTCACCCCTCCACTTT
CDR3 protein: CASSFGTGIGSPLHF

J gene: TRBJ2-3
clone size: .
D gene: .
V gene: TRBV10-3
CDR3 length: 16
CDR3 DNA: TGTGCCATCAGTGCCTTGAGCGGTGCTAGCACAGATACGCAGTATTTT
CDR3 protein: CAISALSGASTDTQYF

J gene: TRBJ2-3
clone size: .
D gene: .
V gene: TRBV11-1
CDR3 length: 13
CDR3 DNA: TGTGCCAGCAACTCGTTTGGAACAGATACGCAGTATTTT
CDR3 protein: CASNSFGTDTQYF

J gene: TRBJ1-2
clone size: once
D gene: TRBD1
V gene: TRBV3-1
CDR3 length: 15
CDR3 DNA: TGTGCCAGCAGCCAAGGGAGCCGGACAGGGAAAGGCTACACCTTC
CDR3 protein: CASSQGSRTGKGYTF

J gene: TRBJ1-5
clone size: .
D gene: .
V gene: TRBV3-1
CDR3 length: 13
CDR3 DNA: TGTGCCAGCAGCCTCCAGAGCAATCAGCCCCAGCATTTT
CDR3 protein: CASSLQSNQPQHF

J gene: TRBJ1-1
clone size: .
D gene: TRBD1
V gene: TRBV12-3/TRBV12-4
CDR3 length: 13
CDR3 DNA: TGTGCCAGCAGTCTCAGGGGGGACACTGAAGCTTTCTTT
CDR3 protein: CASSLRGDTEAFF

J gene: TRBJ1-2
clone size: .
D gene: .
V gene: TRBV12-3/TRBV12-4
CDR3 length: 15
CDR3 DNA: TGTGCCAGCAGTCCAACCCAGGGAACTAACTATGGCTACACCTTC
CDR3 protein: CASSPTQGTNYGYTF

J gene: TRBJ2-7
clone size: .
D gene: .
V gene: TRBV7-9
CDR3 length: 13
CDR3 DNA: TGTGCCAGCGATCAAGGCCTCGGCCGAGGGGTTTTCTTC
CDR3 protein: CASDQGLGRGVFF

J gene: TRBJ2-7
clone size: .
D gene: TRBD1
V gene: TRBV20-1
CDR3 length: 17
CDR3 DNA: TGCAGTGCCGAAACCCGGGACAGGGGATCTTTGACCTACGAGCAGTACTTC
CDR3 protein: CSAETRDRGSLTYEQYF

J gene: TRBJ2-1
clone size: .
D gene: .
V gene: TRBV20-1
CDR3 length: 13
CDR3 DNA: TGCAGTGCTAGAGCCCCGTCCCGGAGTGAGCAGTTCTTC
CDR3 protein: CSARAPSRSEQFF

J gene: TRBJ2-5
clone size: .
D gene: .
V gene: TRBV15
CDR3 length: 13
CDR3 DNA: TGTGCCACCAGCAGAGACATCCAAGAGACCCAGTACTTC
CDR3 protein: CATSRDIQETQYF

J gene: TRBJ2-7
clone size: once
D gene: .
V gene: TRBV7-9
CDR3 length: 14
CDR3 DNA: TGTGCCAGCAGCCTCAGTGCTACCTCCTACGAGCAGTACTTC
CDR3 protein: CASSLSATSYEQYF

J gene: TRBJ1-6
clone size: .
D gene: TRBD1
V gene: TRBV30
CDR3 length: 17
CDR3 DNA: TGTGCCTGGAGGGACAGGGCGCCTTTCTCCTATAATTCACCCCTCCACTTT
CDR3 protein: CAWRDRAPFSYNSPLHF

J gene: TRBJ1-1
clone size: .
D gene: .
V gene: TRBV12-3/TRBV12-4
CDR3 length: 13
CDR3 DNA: TGTGCCAGCAGTTCCTCCAGTAACACTGAAGCTTTCTTT
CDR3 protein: CASSSSSNTEAFF

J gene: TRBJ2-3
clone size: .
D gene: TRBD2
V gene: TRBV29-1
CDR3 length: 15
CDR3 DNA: TGCAGCGGGGGCTTACTAGCGGGGTCCACAGATACGCAGTATTTT
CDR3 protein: CSGGLLAGSTDTQYF

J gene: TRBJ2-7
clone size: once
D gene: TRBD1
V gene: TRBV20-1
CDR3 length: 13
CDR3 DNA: TGCAGTGCTAGAGTCACAGGGGCCTACGAGCAGTACTTC
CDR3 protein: CSARVTGAYEQYF

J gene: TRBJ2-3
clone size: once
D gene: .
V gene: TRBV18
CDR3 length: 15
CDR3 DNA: TGTGCCAGCTCACCCTTAGAACATAGTTTCGATACGCAGTATTTT
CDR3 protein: CASSPLEHSFDTQYF

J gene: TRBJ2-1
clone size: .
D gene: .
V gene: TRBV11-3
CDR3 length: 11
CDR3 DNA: TGTGCCAGCAGCTTAGTTAATGAGCAGTTCTTC
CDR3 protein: CASSLVNEQFF

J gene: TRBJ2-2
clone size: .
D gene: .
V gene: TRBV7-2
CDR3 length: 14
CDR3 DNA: TGTGCCAGCAGCTCCGTCACTAACACCGGGGAGCTGTTTTTT
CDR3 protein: CASSSVTNTGELFF

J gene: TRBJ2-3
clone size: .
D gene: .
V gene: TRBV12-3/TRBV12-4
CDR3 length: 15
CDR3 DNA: TGTGCCAGCAGTCCTGGGGGTCGGGGCACAGATACGCAGTATTTT
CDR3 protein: CASSPGGRGTDTQYF

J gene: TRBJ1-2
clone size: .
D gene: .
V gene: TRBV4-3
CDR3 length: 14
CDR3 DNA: TGCGCCAGCAGCCAACAAGGAGCGGTCTATGGCTACACCTTC
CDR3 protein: CASSQQGAVYGYTF

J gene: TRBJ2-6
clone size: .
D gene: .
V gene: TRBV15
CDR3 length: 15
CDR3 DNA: TGTGCCACCAGCAGAGGGCCCTCTGGGGCCAACGTCCTGACTTTC
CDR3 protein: CATSRGPSGANVLTF